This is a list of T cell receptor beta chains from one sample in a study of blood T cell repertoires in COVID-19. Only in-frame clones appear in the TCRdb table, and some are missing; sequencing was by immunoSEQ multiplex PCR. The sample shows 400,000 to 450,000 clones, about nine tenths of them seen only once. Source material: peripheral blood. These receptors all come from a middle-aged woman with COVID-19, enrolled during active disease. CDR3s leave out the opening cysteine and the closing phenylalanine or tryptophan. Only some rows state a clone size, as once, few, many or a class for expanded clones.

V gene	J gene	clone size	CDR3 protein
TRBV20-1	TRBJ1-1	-	SASLWDRGYRTEAF
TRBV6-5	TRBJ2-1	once	ASSFLGNEQF
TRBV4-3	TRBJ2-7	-	ASSQGTETYYEQY
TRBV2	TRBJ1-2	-	ASSGSGGYT
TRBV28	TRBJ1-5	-	ASSYKRTGPGYSNQPQH
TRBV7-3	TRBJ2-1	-	ASSSLTGPSSYNEQF
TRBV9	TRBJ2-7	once	ASSSTGTSGINEQY
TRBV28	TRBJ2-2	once	ASREGNTGELF
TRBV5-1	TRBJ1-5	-	ASSNGQGDQPQH
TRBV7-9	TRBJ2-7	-	ASGGRGYEQY
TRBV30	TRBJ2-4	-	AWVDRRLAKNIQY
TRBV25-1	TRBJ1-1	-	ASSGTQGDMNTEAF
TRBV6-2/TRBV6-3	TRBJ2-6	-	ASSYAGTGYGANVLT
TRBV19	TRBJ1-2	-	ASSILGRDYGYT
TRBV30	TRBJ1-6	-	AWSGTIYNSPLH
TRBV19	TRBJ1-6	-	ASSYQTYNSPLH
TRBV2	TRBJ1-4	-	ARSQGFNEKLF
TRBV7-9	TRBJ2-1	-	ASSLGGTYNEQF
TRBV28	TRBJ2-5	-	ASSSYGQGGQETQY
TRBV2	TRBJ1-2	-	ATRSGQATGYT
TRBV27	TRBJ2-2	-	ASSLLAVNTGELF
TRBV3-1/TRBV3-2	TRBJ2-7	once	ASSQGKGLAGDSYEQY
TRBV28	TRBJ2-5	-	ASSPSGIREVWYKETQY
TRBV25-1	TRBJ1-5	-	ASSATGGNSNQPQH
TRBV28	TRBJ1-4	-	ASRVTLAGRLF